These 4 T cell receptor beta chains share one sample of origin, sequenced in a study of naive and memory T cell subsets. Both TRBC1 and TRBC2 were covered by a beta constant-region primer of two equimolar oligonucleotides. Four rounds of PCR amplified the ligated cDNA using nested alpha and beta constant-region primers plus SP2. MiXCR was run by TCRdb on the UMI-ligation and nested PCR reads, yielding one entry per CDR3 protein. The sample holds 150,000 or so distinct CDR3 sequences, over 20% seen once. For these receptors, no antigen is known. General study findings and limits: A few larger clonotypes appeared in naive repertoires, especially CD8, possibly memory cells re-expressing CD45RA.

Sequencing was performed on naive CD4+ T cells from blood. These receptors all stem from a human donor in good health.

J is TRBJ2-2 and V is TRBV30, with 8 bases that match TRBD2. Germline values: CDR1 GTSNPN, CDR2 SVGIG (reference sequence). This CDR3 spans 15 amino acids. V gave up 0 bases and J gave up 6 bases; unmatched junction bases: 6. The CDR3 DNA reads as TGTGCCTGGAGTGTTGGGGGACTAGGGGCCGGGGAGCTGTTTTTT. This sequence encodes CAWSVGGLGAGELFF.

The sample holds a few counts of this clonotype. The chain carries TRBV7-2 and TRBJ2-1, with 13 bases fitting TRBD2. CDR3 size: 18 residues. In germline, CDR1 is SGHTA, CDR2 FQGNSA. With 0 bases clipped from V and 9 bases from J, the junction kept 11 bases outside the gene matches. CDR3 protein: CASSLAQLAGGPRSEQFF. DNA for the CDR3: TGTGCCAGCAGCTTAGCACAACTAGCGGGAGGGCCCAGAAGTGAGCAGTTCTTC.

CDR3 amino acids: CATGQSSYEQYF. The CDR3 DNA reads TGCGCCACGGGACAGAGCTCCTACGAGCAGTACTTC. The chain links TRBV10-2 to TRBJ2-7; TRBD1 matches at 7 bases. In germline, CDR1 is WSHSY, CDR2 SAAADI. V was pared by 10 bases and J by 0 bases, with 3 bases of the junction left unmatched. The CDR3 extends over 12 amino acids.

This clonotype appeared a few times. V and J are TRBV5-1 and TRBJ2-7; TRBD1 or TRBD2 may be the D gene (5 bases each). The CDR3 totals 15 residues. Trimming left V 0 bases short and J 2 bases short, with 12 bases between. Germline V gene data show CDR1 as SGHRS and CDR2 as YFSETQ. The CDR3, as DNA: TGCGCCAGCAGCTTGGTATGGGGGACGACCTACGAGCAGTACTTC. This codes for CASSLVWGTTYEQYF.